These T cell receptor beta chains were read from a single sample in a study of identical twins. TCRdb fed the 5' RACE reads into MiXCR, producing one record per CDR3 protein. The sample lists some 600,000 distinct CDR3 sequences, roughly 7.2% occurring once. These same data were also listed under a study on yellow fever vaccine responses in identical twins.

Sequencing was performed on PBMCs. All receptors come from a woman aged 18-29 years in good health. Each CDR3 is given with its conserved first and last residue.

CDR3 protein: CSVGGGLSTYTYEQYF
V gene: TRBV29-1
CDR3 length: 16

CDR3 protein: CASSYAGSPLNEQFF
V gene: TRBV6-2/TRBV6-3
CDR3 length: 15

CDR3 protein: CASDGQGRLAFF
V gene: TRBV12-3/TRBV12-4
CDR3 length: 12

CDR3 protein: CASRQGVAGELFF
V gene: TRBV12-3/TRBV12-4
CDR3 length: 13

CDR3 protein: CATSETGDQPQHF
V gene: TRBV24-1
CDR3 length: 13

CDR3 protein: CASSLGTDTGELFF
V gene: TRBV12-3/TRBV12-4
CDR3 length: 14

CDR3 protein: CSVGLAAPYNEQFF
V gene: TRBV29-1
CDR3 length: 14

CDR3 protein: CASSYRGPYEQYF
V gene: TRBV6-6
CDR3 length: 13

CDR3 protein: CASSSLAGGIGEQFF
V gene: TRBV12-3/TRBV12-4
CDR3 length: 15

CDR3 protein: CAISSTGDGYTF
V gene: TRBV10-3
CDR3 length: 12

CDR3 protein: CASSSSVGLETQYF
V gene: TRBV12-3/TRBV12-4
CDR3 length: 14

CDR3 protein: CASIPAQLTF
V gene: TRBV6-4
CDR3 length: 10

CDR3 protein: CASSLWTSGYNEQFF
V gene: TRBV5-1
CDR3 length: 15

CDR3 protein: CASRDFSNTGELFF
V gene: TRBV2
CDR3 length: 14

CDR3 protein: CASSNYKGYTF
V gene: TRBV12-3/TRBV12-4
CDR3 length: 11

CDR3 protein: CASSLDRTGYSQPQHF
V gene: TRBV7-8
CDR3 length: 16

CDR3 protein: CASSSSAAYNEQFF
V gene: TRBV6-5
CDR3 length: 14

CDR3 protein: CASSLPGQAAGELFF
V gene: TRBV5-6
CDR3 length: 15

CDR3 protein: CASSAVSGASGEYNEQFF
V gene: TRBV25-1
CDR3 length: 18

CDR3 protein: CASSKWTSGGANEQFF
V gene: TRBV5-1
CDR3 length: 16

CDR3 protein: CSALAGAYTGELFF
V gene: TRBV20-1
CDR3 length: 14

CDR3 protein: CSVVDHGQGTTYEQYF
V gene: TRBV29-1
CDR3 length: 16

CDR3 protein: CASSIPGTGGEQFF
V gene: TRBV19
CDR3 length: 14

CDR3 protein: CASSQTSGRSHGELFF
V gene: TRBV12-3/TRBV12-4
CDR3 length: 16

CDR3 protein: CSAPRSNSGNTIYF
V gene: TRBV20-1
CDR3 length: 14

CDR3 protein: CSAEHGTANTGELFF
V gene: TRBV20-1
CDR3 length: 15

CDR3 protein: CSVLEGEQYF
V gene: TRBV29-1
CDR3 length: 10